Sequencing of this TCR beta chain was carried out in a study of T cells in Graves' hyperthyroidism and ophthalmopathy. Aged 18 to 65, the patients had hyperthyroidism that was newly diagnosed and had lasted under 2 months. Clinical symptoms, serum thyroxine and TRAb, thyroid ultrasound and orbital computed tomography together formed the diagnostic basis. Each 10 ml fresh peripheral blood draw supplied the PBMCs. The CDR3 extends over 13 amino acids. Between the trimmed V and J ends, which lost 4 bases and 3 bases, there was a span of 10 bases. The germline gives CDR1 MNHEY, CDR2 SVGEGT. The investigators amplified TCR beta CDR3 regions from RNA transcripts. First-round RT-PCR targeting the TCR CDR3 was performed with the HTBI primer set. TCRdb recomputed calls from the multiplex PCR reads with MiXCR, one row per CDR3 protein. The sample lists roughly 420,000 distinct CDR3 sequences; approximately 15% were seen once.

The table lists this clonotype with many counts. The chain joins TRBV6-2 or TRBV6-3 to TRBJ2-7, with D tentatively TRBD2 (6 bases). The source is a woman between 18 and 29 years old with Graves' hyperthyroidism. The sequencing input was blood. The CDR3 DNA sequence: TGTGCCAGCAGTTTTATGGGGGGCTACGAGCAGTACTTC. It is translated as CASSFMGGYEQYF.